The T cell receptor (beta chain) described here comes from a study of T cells of healthy individuals. The germline V gene has CDR1 SQVTM and CDR2 ANQGSEA. V was pared by 7 bases and J by 4 bases, with 8 bases between. The CDR3 extends over 10 amino acids. TCRdb ran MiXCR on the 5' RACE reads and lists one entry per CDR3 protein. Of 95,000 to 100,000 distinct CDR3 sequences listed, 17% are singletons. The TCR comes from a human donor in good health. The genes are TRBV29-1 and TRBJ2-7, with D maybe TRBD1 (5 bases). CDR3 region: CSDRFYEQYF. In DNA, the CDR3 is TGCAGCGACAGGTTTTACGAGCAGTACTTC.